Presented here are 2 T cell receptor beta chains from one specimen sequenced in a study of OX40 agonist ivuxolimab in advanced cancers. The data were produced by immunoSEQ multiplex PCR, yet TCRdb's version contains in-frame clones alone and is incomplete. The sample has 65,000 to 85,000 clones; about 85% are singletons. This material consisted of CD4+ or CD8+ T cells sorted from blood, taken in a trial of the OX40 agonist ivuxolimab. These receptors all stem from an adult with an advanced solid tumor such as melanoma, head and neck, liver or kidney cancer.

CDR3 coding DNA: TGTGCCAGCTCACCAATAGACAGCACCTACGAGCAGTACTTC. It is translated as CASSPIDSTYEQYF. This chain connects TRBV18 to TRBJ2-7; D may be TRBD1 (5 bases). Deletions cut 2 bases from V and 2 bases from J, with 10 bases between. This CDR3 has 14 amino acids. From germline, CDR1 is KGHSH and CDR2 LQKENI.

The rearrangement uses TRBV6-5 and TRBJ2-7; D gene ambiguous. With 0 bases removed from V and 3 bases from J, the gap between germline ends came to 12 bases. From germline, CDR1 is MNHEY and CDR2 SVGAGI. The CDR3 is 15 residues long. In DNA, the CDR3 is TGTGCCAGCAGTTACTCTGGCCCCCTGGGCTACGAGCAGTACTTC. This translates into CASSYSGPLGYEQYF.